Shown below are 15 T cell receptor beta chains from a single sample sequenced in a study of blood T cell repertoires in COVID-19. Assay used: immunoSEQ multiplex PCR; TCRdb lists only in-frame clones, some missing. The sample lists a few hundred thousand clones; roughly four fifths were seen once. The sample taken for sequencing was PBMCs or T cells enriched from blood (not recorded which). Every receptor here comes from a woman between 45 and 60 years old who had recovered from COVID-19.

The chain recombines TRBV14 with TRBJ2-5; the match to TRBD2 covers 11 bases. The CDR3 runs 15 residues. V was clipped by 2 bases and J by 3 bases; unmatched bases: 2. Germline CDR1 reads SGHDN; CDR2 reads FVKESK. The CDR3 nucleotides are TGTGCCAGCAGCCAACCGACTAGCGGGGAAGAGACCCAGTACTTC. This gives the protein CASSQPTSGEETQYF.

The V and J genes are TRBV7-2 and TRBJ2-2; 9 nucleotides match TRBD2. CDR3 length: 16 residues. Trimming removed 5 bases from V and 6 bases from J; junction bases left unmatched: 10. From germline, CDR1 is SGHTA and CDR2 FQGNSA. The CDR3 sequence is CASSLGGTSMAGELFF. DNA of the CDR3: TGTGCCAGCAGCCTAGGGGGGACTAGCATGGCCGGGGAGCTGTTTTTT.

The rearrangement links TRBV5-1 to TRBJ1-6; D may be TRBD1 (6 bases). This CDR3 contains 17 residues. The V end was cut by 4 bases, the J end by 0 bases, with 14 bases between. Germline V gene sequence: CDR1 SGHRS, CDR2 YFSETQ. The CDR3 is CASSGGDTTSYNSPLHF. DNA for the CDR3: TGCGCCAGCAGCGGGGGGGACACAACCTCCTATAATTCACCCCTCCACTTT.

The chain has TRBV4-3 and TRBJ2-2; D possibly corresponds to TRBD2 (7 bases). The germline V gene encodes CDR1 LGHNA and CDR2 YSLEER. V was trimmed by 0 bases and J by 3 bases, leaving 11 bases between them. The CDR3 is 16 residues long. The CDR3 DNA reads TGCGCCAGCAGCCAAGATCCCGGGGGGCACACCGGGGAGCTGTTTTTT. It codes for CASSQDPGGHTGELFF.

The gene calls are TRBV5-4 and TRBJ1-1; 7 bases align to TRBD1. Looked up from germline, CDR1 is SGHNT and CDR2 is YYREEE (reference sequence). Losses at the gene ends were 4 bases for V and 11 bases for J; bases not matched to a gene: 8. This CDR3 has 12 amino acids. The CDR3 loop is CASSPDRVEAFF. The CDR3 DNA follows: TGTGCCAGCAGCCCAGACAGGGTTGAGGCTTTCTTT. Variable domain in full (rest from reference TRBV5-4 and TRBJ1-1): ETGVTQSPTHLIKTRGQQVTLRCSSQSGHNTVSWYQQALGQGPQFIFQYYREEENGRGNFPPRFSGLQFPNYSSELNVNALELDDSALYLCASSPDRVEAFFGQGTRLTVV.

The V and J genes are TRBV30 and TRBJ1-2; 8 positions match TRBD1. The CDR3 runs 14 residues. CDR1 and CDR2 (germline): GTSNPN, SVGIG (reference sequence). V was clipped by 7 bases and J by 0 bases; unmatched bases: 7. CDR3 amino acids: CALMNRGTNYGYTF. In DNA, the CDR3 is TGTGCCTTGATGAACAGGGGGACTAACTATGGCTACACCTTC.

The chain links TRBV5-6 to TRBJ2-2; tentative D call: TRBD2 (5 bases). CDR1 SGHDT and CDR2 YYEEEE come from the germline V gene. This CDR3 has 13 amino acids. With 4 bases removed from V and 8 bases from J, the gap between germline ends came to 12 bases. For the CDR3, the DNA is TGTGCCAGCAGCCTCCGGGGTGGAGGGGAGCTGTTTTTT. Protein product: CASSLRGGGELFF. The full variable domain, completed using reference TRBV5-6 and TRBJ2-2, is DAGVTQSPTHLIKTRGQQVTLRCSPKSGHDTVSWYQQALGQGPQFIFQYYEEEERQRGNFPDRFSGHQFPNYSSELNVNALLLGDSALYLCASSLRGGGELFFGEGSRLTVL.

The chain carries TRBV11-2 and TRBJ2-4; D perhaps matches TRBD2 (6 bases). Trimming took off 1 base at V and 10 bases at J, with 11 bases between the two ends. Germline V gives CDR1 SGHAT, CDR2 FQNNGV. The CDR3 totals 13 residues. The CDR3 coding sequence is TGTGCCAGCAGCTTAGGTCTGGAGGGGATTCAGTACTTC. Amino acids: CASSLGLEGIQYF. Full variable domain (remainder filled in from reference TRBV11-2 and TRBJ2-4): EAGVAQSPRYKIIEKRQSVAFWCNPISGHATLYWYQQILGQGPKLLIQFQNNGVVDDSQLPKDRFSAERLKGVDSTLKIQPAKLEDSAVYLCASSLGLEGIQYFGAGTRLSVL.

V is TRBV5-1 and J is TRBJ2-5; no firm D call. Germline CDR1 reads SGHRS; CDR2 reads YFSETQ. This CDR3 comprises 13 residues. The V gene lost 0 bases and the J gene lost 5 bases, with 8 bases spanning the gap. CDR3 protein: CASSLGGWETQYF. The CDR3 bases are TGCGCCAGCAGCTTGGGCGGATGGGAGACCCAGTACTTC.

This chain links TRBV11-3 with TRBJ1-3, with D hard to call. This CDR3 contains 13 residues. In germline, CDR1 is SGHNT, CDR2 YENEEA. The germline V and J ends were trimmed by 4 bases and 0 bases, with 4 bases remaining between them. The CDR3 DNA follows: TGTGCCAGCAGCTACAACTCTGGAAACACCATATATTTT. This encodes CASSYNSGNTIYF.

CDR3 DNA: TGTGCCAGCAGCTTTTCCCCCCTACCGAAAAACTATGGCTACACCTTC. Translation gives CASSFSPLPKNYGYTF. V and J are TRBV7-2 and TRBJ1-2; D is undetermined. The V gene's germline CDR1 is SGHTA and CDR2 FQGNSA. The ends were cut back, 3 bases at V and 2 bases at J, with 16 bases in the middle. CDR3 length: 16 residues.

The chain combines TRBV19 with TRBJ1-2; TRBD1 matches 8 bases. The germline gives CDR1 LNHDA, CDR2 SQIVND (reference sequence). CDR3 length: 13 residues. Trimming removed 5 bases from V and 7 bases from J; junction bases left unmatched: 6. CDR3 amino acids: CASSPGQGFGYTF. The CDR3 coding sequence is TGTGCCAGTAGTCCCGGACAGGGTTTTGGCTACACCTTC.

This clone appeared once. V is TRBV6-2 or TRBV6-3 and J is TRBJ2-3, with D possibly being TRBD2 (5 bases). Germline assignment: CDR1 MNHEY and CDR2 SVGEGT. Trimming took 5 bases from V and 3 from J, leaving 9 bases between them. The CDR3 totals 13 residues. The DNA of the CDR3 is TGTGCCAGCAGTACTAGGACTACAGATACGCAGTATTTT. Translation: CASSTRTTDTQYF.

A remark on this clone: In the same sample, other DNA sequences code for this CDR3. The gene calls are TRBV30 and TRBJ1-1; D is ambiguous. Per the germline V gene, CDR1 is GTSNPN and CDR2 is SVGIG (reference sequence). V lost 0 bases and J lost 5, with 10 bases in between. CDR3 length: 13 residues. The CDR3 sequence: CAWSVPGGTEAFF. CDR3 nucleotides: TGTGCCTGGAGTGTACCCGGAGGGACTGAAGCTTTCTTT.

The genes are TRBV3-1 (or the pseudogene TRBV3-2) and TRBJ1-2; tentative D call: TRBD1 (5 bases). The CDR3 consists of 14 residues. V lost 1 base, J lost 2 bases, and 8 bases lay in between. The germline V gene encodes CDR1 LGHDT and CDR2 YNNKEL (reference sequence). CDR3 nucleotides: TGTGCCAGCAGCCAAGGGGGGGAAAACTATGGCTACACCTTC. Its translation is CASSQGGENYGYTF.